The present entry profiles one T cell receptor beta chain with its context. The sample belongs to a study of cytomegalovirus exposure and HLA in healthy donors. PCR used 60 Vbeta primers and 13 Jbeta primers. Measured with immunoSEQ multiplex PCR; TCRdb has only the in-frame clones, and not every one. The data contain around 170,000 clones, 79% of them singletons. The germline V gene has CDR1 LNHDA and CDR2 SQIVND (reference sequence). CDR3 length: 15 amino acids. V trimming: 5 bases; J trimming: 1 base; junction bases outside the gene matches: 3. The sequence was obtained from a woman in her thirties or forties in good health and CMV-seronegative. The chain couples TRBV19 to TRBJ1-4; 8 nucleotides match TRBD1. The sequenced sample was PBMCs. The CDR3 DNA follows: TGTGCCAGTAGTGCCACAGGGGGAACTAATGAAAAACTGTTTTTT. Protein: CASSATGGTNEKLFF.